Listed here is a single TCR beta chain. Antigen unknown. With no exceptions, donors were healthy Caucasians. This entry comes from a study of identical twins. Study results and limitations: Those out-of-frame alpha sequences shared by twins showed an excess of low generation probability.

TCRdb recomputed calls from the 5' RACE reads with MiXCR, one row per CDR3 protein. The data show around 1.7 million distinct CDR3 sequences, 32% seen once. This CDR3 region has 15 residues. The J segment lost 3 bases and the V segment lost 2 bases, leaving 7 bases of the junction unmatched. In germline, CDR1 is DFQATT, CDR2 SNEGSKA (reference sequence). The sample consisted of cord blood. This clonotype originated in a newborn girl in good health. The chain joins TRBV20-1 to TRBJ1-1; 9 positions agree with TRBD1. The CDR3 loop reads CSARYLQGADTEAFF. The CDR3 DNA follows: TGCAGTGCTAGATACCTACAGGGGGCGGACACTGAAGCTTTCTTT.